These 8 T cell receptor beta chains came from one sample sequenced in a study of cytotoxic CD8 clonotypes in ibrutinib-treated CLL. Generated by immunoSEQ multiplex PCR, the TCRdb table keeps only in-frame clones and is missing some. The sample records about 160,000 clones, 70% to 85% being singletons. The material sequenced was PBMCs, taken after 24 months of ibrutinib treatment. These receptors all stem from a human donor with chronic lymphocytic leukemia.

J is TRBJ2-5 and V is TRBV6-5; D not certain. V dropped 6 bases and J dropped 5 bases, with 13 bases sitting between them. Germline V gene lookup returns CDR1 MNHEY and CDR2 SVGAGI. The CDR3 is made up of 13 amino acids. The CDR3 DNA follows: TGTGCCAGCAGGGAGCCGGGCCTGGAGACCCAGTACTTC. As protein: CASREPGLETQYF.

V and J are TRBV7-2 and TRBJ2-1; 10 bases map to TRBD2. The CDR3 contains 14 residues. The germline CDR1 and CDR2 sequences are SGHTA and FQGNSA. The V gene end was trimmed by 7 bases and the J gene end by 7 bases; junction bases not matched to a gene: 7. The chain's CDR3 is CASTSGSAGNEQFF. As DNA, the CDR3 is TGTGCCAGCACTAGCGGGAGTGCTGGGAATGAGCAGTTCTTC.

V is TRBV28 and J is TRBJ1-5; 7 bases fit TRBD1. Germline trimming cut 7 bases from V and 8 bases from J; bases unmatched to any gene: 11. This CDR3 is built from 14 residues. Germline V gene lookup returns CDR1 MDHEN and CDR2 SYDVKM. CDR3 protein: CASTRGGTLKPQHF. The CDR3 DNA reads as TGTGCCAGCACCAGGGGGGGGACATTAAAGCCCCAGCATTTT.

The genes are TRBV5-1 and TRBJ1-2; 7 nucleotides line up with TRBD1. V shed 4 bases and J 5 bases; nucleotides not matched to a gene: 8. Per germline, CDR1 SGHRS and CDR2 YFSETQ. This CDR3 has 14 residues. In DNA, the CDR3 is TGCGCCAGCAGCACTGGAGGGGGACAGTATGGCTACACCTTC. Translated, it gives CASSTGGGQYGYTF.

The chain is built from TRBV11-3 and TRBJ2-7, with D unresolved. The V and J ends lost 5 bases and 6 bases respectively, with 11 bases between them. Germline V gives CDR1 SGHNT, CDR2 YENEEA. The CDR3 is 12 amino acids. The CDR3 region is CASSAVLGEQYF. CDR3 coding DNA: TGTGCCAGCAGCGCCGTACTGGGCGAGCAGTACTTC.

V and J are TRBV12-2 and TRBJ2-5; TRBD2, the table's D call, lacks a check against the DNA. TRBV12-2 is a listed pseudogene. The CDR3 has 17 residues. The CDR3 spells CASRSPFGSGGLETQYF. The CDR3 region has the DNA TGTGCAAGTCGCTCCCCGTTTGGTAGCGGGGGGTTGGAGACCCAGTACTTC.

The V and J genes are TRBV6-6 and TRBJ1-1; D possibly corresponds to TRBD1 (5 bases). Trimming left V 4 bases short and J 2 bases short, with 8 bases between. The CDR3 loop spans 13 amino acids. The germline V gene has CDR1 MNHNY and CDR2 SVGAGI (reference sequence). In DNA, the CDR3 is TGTGCCAGCAGTTCCAGGGCAAACACTGAAGCTTTCTTT. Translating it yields CASSSRANTEAFF.

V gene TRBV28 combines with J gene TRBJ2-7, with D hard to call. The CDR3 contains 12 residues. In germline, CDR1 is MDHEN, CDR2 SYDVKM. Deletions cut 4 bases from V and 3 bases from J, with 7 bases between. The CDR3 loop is CASSYGGYEQYF. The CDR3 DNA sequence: TGTGCCAGCAGTTACGGCGGCTACGAGCAGTACTTC.